The sequence of this TCR beta chain was determined in a study of read filtering for tumor transcriptome and immune sequencing. On the study more broadly: By R-ISS, stages I, II and III held roughly 8, 16 and 7 patients. Per sample, TCR-region reads ranged about 4.05 to 11 million by IR-seq, roughly 85 to 1,300 by RNA-seq. The study, taken as a whole, reports: Sorted CD138-negative bone marrow cells were not purified T cells.

The CDR3 length is 11 residues. Germline CDR1 MNHEY, CDR2 SMNVEV (reference sequence). The library was built from about 400 ng RNA with molecular barcoded adaptors for alpha/delta and beta/gamma chains. One entry per CDR3 protein results from TCRdb running MiXCR on the reads. Of 62,000 or so distinct CDR3 sequences listed, about 20% are singletons. This clonotype appeared a single time. Its antigen is currently unknown. One junction end disagrees with the germline gene, perhaps due to a read error. This clonotype was sampled from a donor aged 40 or over with multiple myeloma. Material: a population of CD138-negative cells sorted from bone marrow. The chain is built from TRBV27 and TRBJ2-7; no definite D call. The CDR3 DNA reads as TGTGCCAGCAGTCGATCGGCCCCTGCGGACTTC. Amino acids: CASSRSAPADF.